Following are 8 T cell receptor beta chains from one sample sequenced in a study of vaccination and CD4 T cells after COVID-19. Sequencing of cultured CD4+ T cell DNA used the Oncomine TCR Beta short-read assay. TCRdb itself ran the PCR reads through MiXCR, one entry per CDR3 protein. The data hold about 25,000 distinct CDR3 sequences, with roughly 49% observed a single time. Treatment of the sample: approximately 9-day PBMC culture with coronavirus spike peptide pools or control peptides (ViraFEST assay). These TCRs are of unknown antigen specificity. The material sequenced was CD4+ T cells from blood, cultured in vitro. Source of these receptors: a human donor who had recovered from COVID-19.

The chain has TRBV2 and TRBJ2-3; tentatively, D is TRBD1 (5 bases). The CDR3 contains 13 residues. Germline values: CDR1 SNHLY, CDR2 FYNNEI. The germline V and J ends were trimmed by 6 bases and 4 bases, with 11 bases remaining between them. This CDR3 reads CASSYRSSDTQYF. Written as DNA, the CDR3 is TGTGCCAGCAGCTACAGGTCATCAGATACGCAGTATTTT.

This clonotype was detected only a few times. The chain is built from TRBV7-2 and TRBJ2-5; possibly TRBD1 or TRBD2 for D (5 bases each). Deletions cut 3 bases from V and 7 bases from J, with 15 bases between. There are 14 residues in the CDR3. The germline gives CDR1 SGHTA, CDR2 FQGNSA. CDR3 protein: CASSFWGNQLTQYF. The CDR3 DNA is TGTGCCAGCAGCTTTTGGGGGAATCAGTTGACCCAGTACTTC.

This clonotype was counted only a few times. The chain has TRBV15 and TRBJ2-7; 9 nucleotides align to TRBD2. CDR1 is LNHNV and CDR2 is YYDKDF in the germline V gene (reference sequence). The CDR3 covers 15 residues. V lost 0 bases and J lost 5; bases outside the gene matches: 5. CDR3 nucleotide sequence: TGTGCCACCAGCAGAGAGCGGCGGGAGGGCGACGAGCAGTACTTC. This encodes CATSRERREGDEQYF.

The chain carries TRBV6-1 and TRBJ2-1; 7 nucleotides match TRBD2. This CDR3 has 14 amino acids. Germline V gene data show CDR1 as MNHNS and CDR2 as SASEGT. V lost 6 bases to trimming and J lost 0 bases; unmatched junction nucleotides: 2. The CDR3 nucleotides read TGTGCCAGCAGCAGGGAGGGCTCCTACAATGAGCAGTTCTTC. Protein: CASSREGSYNEQFF.

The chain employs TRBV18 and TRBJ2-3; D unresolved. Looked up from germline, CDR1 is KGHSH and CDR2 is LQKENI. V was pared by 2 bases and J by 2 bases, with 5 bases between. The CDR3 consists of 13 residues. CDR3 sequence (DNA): TGTGCCAGCTCACCAAGGGTCACAGATACGCAGTATTTT. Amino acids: CASSPRVTDTQYF.

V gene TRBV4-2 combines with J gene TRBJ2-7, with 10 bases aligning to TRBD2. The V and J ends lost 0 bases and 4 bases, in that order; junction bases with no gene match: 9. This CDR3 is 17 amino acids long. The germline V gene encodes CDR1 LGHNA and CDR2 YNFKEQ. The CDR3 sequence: CASSQDLYLAGVYEQYF. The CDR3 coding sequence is TGTGCCAGCAGCCAAGATCTATATCTAGCGGGAGTTTACGAGCAGTACTTC.

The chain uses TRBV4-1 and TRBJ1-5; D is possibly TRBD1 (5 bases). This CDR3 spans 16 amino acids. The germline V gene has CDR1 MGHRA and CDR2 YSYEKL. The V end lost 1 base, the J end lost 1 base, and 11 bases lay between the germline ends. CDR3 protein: CASSQVGVGSNQPQHF. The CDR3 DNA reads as TGCGCCAGCAGCCAAGTAGGGGTAGGGAGCAATCAGCCCCAGCATTTT.

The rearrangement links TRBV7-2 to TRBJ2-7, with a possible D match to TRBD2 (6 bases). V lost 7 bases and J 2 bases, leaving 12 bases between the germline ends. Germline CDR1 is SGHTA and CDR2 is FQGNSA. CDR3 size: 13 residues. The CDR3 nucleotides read TGTGCCAGCACCACGACTAGGGCCTACGAGCAGTACTTC. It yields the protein CASTTTRAYEQYF.